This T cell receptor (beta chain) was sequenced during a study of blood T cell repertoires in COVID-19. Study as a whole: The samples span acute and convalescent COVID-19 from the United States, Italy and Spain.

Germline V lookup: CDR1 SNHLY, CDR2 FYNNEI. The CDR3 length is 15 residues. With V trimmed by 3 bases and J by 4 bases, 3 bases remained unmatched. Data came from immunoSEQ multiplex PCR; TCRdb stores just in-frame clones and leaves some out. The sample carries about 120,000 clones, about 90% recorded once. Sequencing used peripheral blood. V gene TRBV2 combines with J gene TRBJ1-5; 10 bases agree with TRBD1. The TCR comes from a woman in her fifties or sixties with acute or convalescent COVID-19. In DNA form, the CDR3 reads TGTGCCAGCAGTGACTGGACAGGGGGAAATCAGCCCCAGCATTTT. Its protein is CASSDWTGGNQPQHF.